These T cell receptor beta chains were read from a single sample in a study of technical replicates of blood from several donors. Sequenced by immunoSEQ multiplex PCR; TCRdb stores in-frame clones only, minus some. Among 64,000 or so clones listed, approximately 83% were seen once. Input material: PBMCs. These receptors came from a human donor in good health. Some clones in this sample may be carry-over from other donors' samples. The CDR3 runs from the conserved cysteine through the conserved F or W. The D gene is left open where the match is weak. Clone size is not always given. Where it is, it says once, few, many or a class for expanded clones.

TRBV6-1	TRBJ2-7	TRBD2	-	CASSEGRGLAGVYEQYF	TGTGCCAGCAGTGAGGGAAGGGGACTAGCGGGAGTGTACGAGCAGTACTTC
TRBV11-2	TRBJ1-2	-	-	CASSFVRGGGYTF	TGTGCCAGCAGCTTCGTGAGGGGAGGCGGCTACACCTTC
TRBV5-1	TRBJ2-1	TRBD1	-	CASSVGQGYNEQFF	TGCGCCAGCAGCGTCGGACAGGGGTACAATGAGCAGTTCTTC
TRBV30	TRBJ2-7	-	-	CAWSGIANEQYF	TGTGCCTGGAGCGGAATAGCTAACGAGCAGTACTTC
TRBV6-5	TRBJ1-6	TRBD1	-	CASRPRTGYNSPLHF	TGTGCCAGCAGACCCAGGACAGGCTATAATTCACCCCTCCACTTT
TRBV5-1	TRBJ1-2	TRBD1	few	CASSFQGAPYGYTF	TGCGCCAGCAGCTTCCAGGGGGCCCCCTATGGCTACACCTTC
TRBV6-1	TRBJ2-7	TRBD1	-	CASREDRFIPEQYF	TGTGCCAGCAGGGAGGACAGGTTTATTCCCGAGCAGTACTTC
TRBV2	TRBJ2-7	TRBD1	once	CARRQGYEQYF	TGTGCCAGAAGACAGGGCTACGAGCAGTACTTC
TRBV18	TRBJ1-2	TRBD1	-	CASSQGQGIYYGYTF	TGTGCCAGCTCGCAGGGACAGGGGATTTACTATGGCTACACCTTC
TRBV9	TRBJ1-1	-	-	CASSRAGGEAFF	TGTGCCAGCAGTCGCGCGGGGGGTGAAGCTTTCTTT
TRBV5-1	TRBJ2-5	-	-	CASSANRGGAWETQYF	TGCGCCAGCAGCGCAAACAGGGGAGGTGCATGGGAGACCCAGTACTTC
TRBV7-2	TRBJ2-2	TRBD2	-	CASSSRLAGGRTGELFF	TGTGCCAGCAGCTCCAGACTAGCGGGAGGGCGAACCGGGGAGCTGTTTTTT
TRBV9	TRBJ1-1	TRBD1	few	CASSVTGTVNTEAFF	TGTGCCAGCAGCGTAACGGGGACAGTCAACACTGAAGCTTTCTTT
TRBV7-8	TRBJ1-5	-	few	CASSWGRQAAGNQPQHF	TGTGCCAGCAGCTGGGGTCGACAGGCTGCTGGCAATCAGCCCCAGCATTTT
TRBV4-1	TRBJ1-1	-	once	CASSQTGFGQAFF	TGCGCCAGCAGCCAAACAGGGTTCGGGCAAGCTTTCTTT
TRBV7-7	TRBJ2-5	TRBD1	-	CASSSRTGGGETQYF	TGTGCCAGCAGCTCGCGGACAGGGGGCGGGGAGACCCAGTACTTC
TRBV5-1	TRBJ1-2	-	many	CASYLSTSAEGYTF	TGCGCCAGCTACCTATCCACATCGGCGGAGGGCTACACCTTC
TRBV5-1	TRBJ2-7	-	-	CASSLAPGREQYF	TGCGCCAGCAGCTTGGCCCCAGGGCGCGAGCAGTACTTC
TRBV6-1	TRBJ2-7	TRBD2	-	CASSAGLAGGATYEQYF	TGTGCCAGCAGTGCGGGACTAGCGGGAGGTGCGACCTACGAGCAGTACTTC
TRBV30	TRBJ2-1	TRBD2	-	CAWRRSSGYNEQFF	TGTGCCTGGAGGCGGTCTAGCGGATACAATGAGCAGTTCTTC
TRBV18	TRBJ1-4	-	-	CASSNGGTDNEKLFF	TGTGCCAGCTCAAACGGGGGGACCGATAATGAAAAACTGTTTTTT
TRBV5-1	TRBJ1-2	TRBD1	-	CASSLTADRGSGYTF	TGCGCCAGCAGCCTCACCGCCGACAGGGGGTCGGGCTACACCTTC
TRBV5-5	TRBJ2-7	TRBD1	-	CASSLGWTGDEQYF	TGTGCCAGCAGCTTGGGCTGGACAGGGGACGAGCAGTACTTC
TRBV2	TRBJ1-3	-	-	CASSVGSSGNTIYF	TGTGCCAGCAGCGTGGGGAGCTCTGGAAACACCATATATTTT
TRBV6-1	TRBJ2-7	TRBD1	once	CASSGGTGGSYEQYF	TGTGCCAGCAGTGGTGGGACAGGGGGGTCCTACGAGCAGTACTTC
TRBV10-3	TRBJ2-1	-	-	CAIRDGSNNEQFF	TGTGCCATCAGGGACGGGAGTAACAATGAGCAGTTCTTC